This T cell receptor beta chain emerged from a study of CD8 T cells in ankylosing spondylitis. This clonotype was picked up a small number of times. Its antigen is unknown. TCRdb passed the 5' RACE reads through MiXCR, listing each CDR3 protein once. This table has under 450,000 distinct CDR3 sequences, approximately 17% appearing once. General study points: Seemingly characteristic of ankylosing spondylitis blood was a TCR beta motif consisting of 7 or 8 highly homologous variants. Earlier studies detected some motif variants in reactive arthritis synovial fluid and blood.

Germline V gives CDR1 LNHNV, CDR2 YYDKDF (reference sequence). The CDR3 spans 15 residues. The V gene end was trimmed by 0 bases and the J gene end by 4 bases; junction bases not matched to a gene: 3. The chain couples TRBV15 to TRBJ2-7, with 10 bases fitting TRBD1. This receptor was taken from a male donor with ankylosing spondylitis. Source material: blood, either unsorted or a sorted T cell fraction (not recorded which). The CDR3 coding sequence is TGTGCCACCAGCAGAGAGACAGGGGGCAGGTACGAGCAGTACTTC. Its translation is CATSRETGGRYEQYF.